This T cell receptor beta chain emerged from a study of response to subunit inactivated influenza vaccine. A single count supports this clonotype. Each CDR3 protein gets one entry after TCRdb re-called the RT-PCR reads with MiXCR. The data contain about 540,000 distinct CDR3 sequences, under 30% of them singletons. These sequences were also reported in another study, on T cells expressing NK-cell markers. That study reports: Libraries used 5'RACE template switching adding universal primer site and UMIs. An anti-gamma-delta TCR antibody restricted sorting to alpha-beta TCR T cells in several experiments. Among several donors, these clonotypes also ranked first in the CD3+CD56-NKG2C+ fraction.

The sample here was CD4+ T cells sorted from PBMCs, taken 11 to 12 days after vaccination. The sequence was obtained from a man aged 50 to 59 who received an inactivated influenza vaccine.

The CDR3 protein is CASSPGLAGGRVDTQYF. The CDR3 bases are TGTGCCAGCAGCCCCGGCCTAGCGGGGGGGCGTGTAGATACGCAGTATTTT. The rearrangement links TRBV7-2 to TRBJ2-3; 12 positions match TRBD2. The CDR3 runs 17 residues. CDR1 is SGHTA, CDR2 FQGNSA, per germline. With 5 bases clipped from V and 5 bases from J, the junction kept 11 bases outside the gene matches. Full variable domain (remainder filled in from reference TRBV7-2 and TRBJ2-3): GAGVSQSPSNKVTEKGKDVELRCDPISGHTALYWYRQSLGQGLEFLIYFQGNSAPDKSGLPSDRFSAERTGGSVSTLTIQRTQQEDSAVYLCASSPGLAGGRVDTQYFGPGTRLTVL.